These T cell receptor beta chains were read from a single sample in a study of blood T cell repertoires in COVID-19. Here immunoSEQ multiplex PCR was the method, and the copy in TCRdb shows in-frame clones only, minus some. The repertoire holds 150,000 to 200,000 clones, with around 80% as singletons. Sequencing used peripheral blood. These receptors all stem from an older man with active or convalescent COVID-19. Both conserved end residues are part of each CDR3. D genes are given only for firm matches. Only some rows state a clone size, as once, few, many or a class for expanded clones.

TRBJ1-2 | TRBV7-2 | TRBD1 | few | TGTGCCAGCAGTTTTAATAGGGACAGGGAGGGCTACACCTTC | CASSFNRDREGYTF
TRBJ2-7 | TRBV11-2 | TRBD1 | NA | TGTGCCAGCAGCCCTCCCTCGACAGGGGGCGTGTACGAGCAGTACTTC | CASSPPSTGGVYEQYF
TRBJ1-4 | TRBV3-1/TRBV3-2 | TRBD1 | few | TGTGCCAGCAGCCAGACAAAAGAAGGAGGGGGCGTATTT | CASSQTKEGGGVF
TRBJ1-4 | TRBV4-2 | NA | NA | TGTGCCAGCAGCTTAGGGAGGGGTGAAAAACTGTTTTTT | CASSLGRGEKLFF
TRBJ1-1 | TRBV4-2 | NA | NA | TGTGCCAGCAGCCAAGATCTCGACACAACTCAGCTAACTGAAGCTTTCTTT | CASSQDLDTTQLTEAFF
TRBJ1-6 | TRBV7-2 | NA | NA | TGTGCCAGCAGCTTAGGTGCGCCAGGGAATAATTCACCCCTCCACTTT | CASSLGAPGNNSPLHF
TRBJ2-1 | TRBV3-1/TRBV3-2 | TRBD1 | once | TGTGCCAGCAGGGGGACAGGCAGCAATGAGCAGTTCTTC | CASRGTGSNEQFF
TRBJ1-5 | TRBV19 | TRBD1 | NA | TGTGCCAGTAGCCGGGACAGGCAAAGCAATCAGCCCCAGCATTTT | CASSRDRQSNQPQHF
TRBJ2-3 | TRBV5-1 | NA | NA | TGCGCCAGCAGCTTGTTACTAGCTAGTGGGACAGATACGCAGTATTTT | CASSLLLASGTDTQYF
TRBJ1-4 | TRBV4-1 | NA | NA | TGCGCCAGCAGCCTCGGGAGCTTCCCGGCGACTAATGAAAAACTGTTTTTT | CASSLGSFPATNEKLFF
TRBJ1-1 | TRBV12-5 | TRBD1 | NA | TGTGCTAGTGTTGGGACAGAGAACACTGAAGCTTTCTTT | CASVGTENTEAFF
TRBJ2-5 | TRBV2 | TRBD1 | many | TGTGCCAGAAAACAGACAGGGTACCAAGAGACCCAGTACTTC | CARKQTGYQETQYF
TRBJ1-4 | TRBV18 | NA | NA | TGTGCCAGCTCAAGGTCACAGTCTAATGAAAAACTGTTTTTT | CASSRSQSNEKLFF
TRBJ2-7 | TRBV27 | TRBD1 | NA | TGTGCCAGCAGTTTATACAGGGGCTACGAGCAGTACTTC | CASSLYRGYEQYF
TRBJ2-7 | TRBV4-2 | TRBD2 | NA | TGTGCCAGCAGCCGACTAGCGGGGGGTATAATAGGCGAGCAGTACTTC | CASSRLAGGIIGEQYF
TRBJ2-1 | TRBV6-4 | NA | NA | TGTGCCAGAACGATGACGGAGTACCGAGCGGGCGGTACCTACAATGAGCAGTTCTTC | CARTMTEYRAGGTYNEQFF
TRBJ1-5 | TRBV6-5 | TRBD1 | NA | TGTGCCACCGTCCCGGGACAGGGGGTCCAGCCCCAGCATTTT | CATVPGQGVQPQHF
TRBJ2-2 | TRBV6-5 | TRBD2 | NA | TGTGCCAGCAGTTACGGGACTACCCTTCACACCGGGGAGCTGTTTTTT | CASSYGTTLHTGELFF
TRBJ1-6 | TRBV27 | NA | once | TGTGCCAGCAGTTTATCTCGGGATTCACCCCTCCACTTT | CASSLSRDSPLHF
TRBJ1-5 | TRBV2 | TRBD1 | NA | TGTGCCAGCGGACAGGGGTACAATCAGCCCCAGCATTTT | CASGQGYNQPQHF
TRBJ1-2 | TRBV7-2 | NA | NA | TGTGCCAGCAGCCTAACCCGCGCGTCTAACTATGGCTACACCTTC | CASSLTRASNYGYTF
TRBJ1-2 | TRBV9 | NA | NA | TGTGCCAGCAGCGTAGTTCCCCCCTCCTTAGAAGGCTACACCTTC | CASSVVPPSLEGYTF
TRBJ2-2 | TRBV6-5 | TRBD1 | NA | TGTGCCAGCAGTTATAGGACAGGGGACACCGGGGAGCTGTTTTTT | CASSYRTGDTGELFF
TRBJ2-1 | TRBV19 | TRBD2 | NA | TGTGCCAGTAGTACCGGACTAGCGGGGGATCGTTTTGTTGTCAATGAGCAGTTCTTC | CASSTGLAGDRFVVNEQFF
TRBJ1-2 | TRBV6-5 | NA | NA | TGTGCCAGCAGTTCCCAAGAAGGGGGCTATGGCTACACCTTC | CASSSQEGGYGYTF
TRBJ1-2 | TRBV6-5 | NA | NA | TGTGCCAGCAGTTACTGGGGTGAGGGTGGCTACACCTTC | CASSYWGEGGYTF
TRBJ2-7 | TRBV7-9 | NA | many | TGTGCCAGCAGCTTAGCGACGGGCGAGCAGTACTTC | CASSLATGEQYF
TRBJ2-7 | TRBV5-4 | TRBD1 | once | TGTGCCAGCAGCCCTGGACAGGGGCTATACTACGAGCAGTACTTC | CASSPGQGLYYEQYF
TRBJ2-1 | TRBV7-9 | NA | few | TGTGCCAGCAGCTTAGCGGTTAGTAGCAATGAGCAGTTCTTC | CASSLAVSSNEQFF
TRBJ1-3 | TRBV10-3 | TRBD1 | NA | TGTGCCATCAAGGACAGGGGAGACACCATATATTTT | CAIKDRGDTIYF